A single sample gave rise to the 15 T cell receptor beta chains below, sequenced in a study of TIL therapy for anti-PD-1-resistant metastatic lung cancer. This was the immunoSEQ v3 assay. Assay: immunoSEQ multiplex PCR; the TCRdb copy retains only in-frame clones and omits some. The sample consists of about 59,000 clones, about 73% of them appearing once. Indicated time point: pre-treatment sample, taken before nivolumab and TIL therapy. Specimen: blood, collected at baseline. The receptors come from a person aged 25 to 80 with non-small cell lung cancer.

J is TRBJ1-5 and V is TRBV5-5; D uncertain. In germline, CDR1 is SGHKS, CDR2 YYEKEE (reference sequence). The CDR3 contains 15 residues. Trimming left V 7 bases short and J 0 bases short, with 14 bases between. The CDR3 region is CASSLDPYSNQPQHF. The CDR3 DNA follows: TGTGCCAGCTCGTTGGACCCATATAGCAATCAGCCCCAGCATTTT.

About this clone itself: Other DNA sequences of this sample code for an identical CDR3. The rearrangement links TRBV5-4 to TRBJ2-5; tentatively, D is TRBD1 (6 bases). Germline V gene data show CDR1 as SGHNT and CDR2 as YYREEE (reference sequence). The ends were cut back, 0 bases at V and 2 bases at J, with 8 bases in the middle. The CDR3 extends over 14 amino acids. The CDR3 region has the DNA TGTGCCAGCAGCTTGGGGACAGAGCAAGAGACCCAGTACTTC. It yields the protein CASSLGTEQETQYF.

The chain employs TRBV4-3 and TRBJ2-7; 8 bases map to TRBD1. The CDR3 consists of 15 residues. V was pared by 0 bases and J by 4 bases, with 5 bases of the junction left unmatched. Germline V gene lookup returns CDR1 LGHNA and CDR2 YSLEER. The CDR3 sequence is CASSQDRQGWYEQYF. The CDR3 DNA follows: TGCGCCAGCAGCCAAGACCGACAGGGGTGGTACGAGCAGTACTTC.

The rearrangement links TRBV5-8 to TRBJ2-5, with TRBD1 matching over 9 bases. This CDR3 is built from 18 residues. Germline CDR1 reads SGHTS; CDR2 reads YDEGEE. The ends lost 5 bases at V and 2 bases at J; junction bases unmatched: 16. DNA for the CDR3: TGTGCCAGCAGGAGCTTTACCGGGACAGGGAGAATACAAGAGACCCAGTACTTC. It translates to CASRSFTGTGRIQETQYF.

This clone has a handful of counts. The chain is built from TRBV4-2 and TRBJ1-2; D is unclear. The germline CDR1 and CDR2 sequences are LGHNA and YNFKEQ. V lost 0 bases to trimming and J lost 2 bases, with 10 bases between them. The CDR3 runs to 15 residues. CDR3 loop: CASSQDRTANYGYTF. CDR3 DNA: TGTGCCAGCAGCCAAGACCGGACGGCAAACTATGGCTACACCTTC.

The chain joins TRBV7-2 to TRBJ2-2, with TRBD2 identical over 7 bases. Per germline, CDR1 SGHTA and CDR2 FQGNSA. The CDR3 is 13 residues long. Unmatched junction bases numbered 5, after V lost 6 bases and J lost 7 bases. CDR3 DNA: TGTGCCAGCAGTTACAGCGGGATCGGGGAGCTGTTTTTT. It is translated as CASSYSGIGELFF.

The chain uses TRBV19 and TRBJ2-2; no clear D gene. The CDR3 is 11 amino acids. Trimming took 1 base from V and 6 from J, leaving 0 bases between them. Germline V gene data show CDR1 as LNHDA and CDR2 as SQIVND (reference sequence). In DNA, the CDR3 is TGTGCCAGTAGTATAGCCGGGGAGCTGTTTTTT. Encoded protein: CASSIAGELFF.

V usage is TRBV12-5 and J usage is TRBJ2-2, with D possibly being TRBD2 (7 bases). Trimming cost V 7 bases and J 2 bases, with 14 bases left between them. The CDR3 has 15 amino acids. CDR1 is LGHNT, CDR2 FRNRAP, per germline. DNA for the CDR3: TGTGCTAGTGTTCCCCGCGGGGGCAACACCGGGGAGCTGTTTTTT. Translating gives CASVPRGGNTGELFF.

A note on this clone: Within the sample, other DNA sequences also encode this same CDR3. The chain is built from TRBV7-9 and TRBJ1-1, with no clear D. Deletions cut 1 base from V and 5 bases from J, with 8 bases between. Germline CDR1 SEHNR, CDR2 FQNEAQ (reference sequence). The CDR3 covers 13 residues. The CDR3 region is CASSLGGGTEAFF. CDR3 nucleotide sequence: TGTGCCAGCAGCTTAGGGGGTGGAACTGAAGCTTTCTTT.

The rearrangement joins TRBV11-3 to TRBJ1-1; D not resolved. V was cut by 3 bases and J by 5 bases, with 13 bases left in between. Germline lookup yields CDR1 SGHNT and CDR2 YENEEA. The length of the CDR3 is 14 residues. For the CDR3, the DNA is TGTGCCAGCAGCTTCACGGAGGTTTGGACTGAAGCTTTCTTT. Translating gives CASSFTEVWTEAFF.

V usage is TRBV2 and J usage is TRBJ2-3; 9 nucleotides match TRBD2. Per germline, CDR1 SNHLY and CDR2 FYNNEI. The CDR3 loop spans 14 amino acids. V gave up 5 bases and J gave up 6 bases; unmatched junction bases: 6. The CDR3 here is CASSFSGSKDTQYF. In DNA, the CDR3 is TGTGCCAGCAGTTTTAGCGGGAGTAAGGATACGCAGTATTTT.

V is TRBV2 and J is TRBJ1-2; TRBD1 matches at 7 bases. This CDR3 is built from 14 residues. The germline V gene encodes CDR1 SNHLY and CDR2 FYNNEI. V was clipped by 7 bases and J by 4 bases; unmatched bases: 9. The CDR3 bases are TGTGCCAGCACCATAACAGGGGAGGCCTATGGCTACACCTTC. It yields the protein CASTITGEAYGYTF.

The chain carries TRBV6-7 and TRBJ2-4; D tentatively reads TRBD1 or TRBD2 (5 bases each). TRBV6-7 is placed among ORFs of uncertain function. V was cut by 6 bases and J by 0 bases, with 27 bases left in between. This CDR3 region has 20 residues. CDR3 DNA sequence: TGTGCCAGCAGCAACGCCCGACAGTCGGGAACTATCATAGCCAAAAACATTCAGTACTTC. This translates into CASSNARQSGTIIAKNIQYF.

In this sample, this clone turned up a few times. This chain connects TRBV19 to TRBJ2-7; no clear D gene. The germline V and J ends were trimmed by 0 bases and 0 bases, with 9 bases remaining between them. The CDR3 has 15 amino acids. Germline V lookup: CDR1 LNHDA, CDR2 SQIVND (reference sequence). The CDR3, as DNA: TGTGCCAGTAGTATAGATCGGACGGCCTCCTACGAGCAGTACTTC. Amino acids: CASSIDRTASYEQYF.

This rearrangement joins TRBV27 to TRBJ1-5, with 7 bases aligning to TRBD1. This CDR3 has 15 residues. The V and J ends lost 6 bases and 0 bases, in that order; junction bases with no gene match: 5. Germline lookup yields CDR1 MNHEY and CDR2 SMNVEV (reference sequence). The DNA for the CDR3 is TGTGCCAGCAGATCCGGGACAGTTAGCAATCAGCCCCAGCATTTT. Translation: CASRSGTVSNQPQHF.